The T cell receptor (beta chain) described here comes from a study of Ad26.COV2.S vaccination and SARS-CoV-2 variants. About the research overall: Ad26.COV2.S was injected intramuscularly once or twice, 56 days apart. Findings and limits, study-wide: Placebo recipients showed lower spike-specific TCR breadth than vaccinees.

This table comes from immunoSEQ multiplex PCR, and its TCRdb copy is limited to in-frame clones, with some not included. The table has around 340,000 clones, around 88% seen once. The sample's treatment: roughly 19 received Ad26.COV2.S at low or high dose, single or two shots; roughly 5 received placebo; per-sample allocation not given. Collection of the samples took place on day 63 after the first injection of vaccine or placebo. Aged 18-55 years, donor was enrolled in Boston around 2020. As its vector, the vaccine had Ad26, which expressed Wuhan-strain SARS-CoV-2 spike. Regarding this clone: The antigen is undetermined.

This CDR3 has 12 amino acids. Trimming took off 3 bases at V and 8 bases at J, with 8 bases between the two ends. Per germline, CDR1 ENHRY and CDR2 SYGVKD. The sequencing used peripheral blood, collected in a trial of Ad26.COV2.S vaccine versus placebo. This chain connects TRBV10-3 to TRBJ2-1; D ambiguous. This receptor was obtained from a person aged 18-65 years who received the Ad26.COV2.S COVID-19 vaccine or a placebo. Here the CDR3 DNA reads TGTGCCATCAGTGAAGGGATCCATGAGCAGTTCTTC. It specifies CAISEGIHEQFF.